This is a list of T cell receptor beta chains from one sample in a study of blood T cell repertoires in COVID-19. Sequencing used immunoSEQ multiplex PCR; TCRdb keeps in-frame clones, though not all of them. Among roughly 430,000 clones listed, roughly 87% were seen once. Sequencing was done on a sample of PBMCs or T cells enriched from blood (not recorded which). All receptors derive from a middle-aged woman with acute COVID-19. Both conserved end residues are part of each CDR3. A D gene is named only where the DNA matches it firmly. Size values are once, few and many counts, or a class for expanded clones, and some rows have none.

>TRBD1|TRBV2|NA|TRBJ1-1
CASSGQGNSRNTEAFF
TGTGCCAGCAGTGGACAGGGGAATTCCCGGAACACTGAAGCTTTCTTT
>NA|TRBV4-1|NA|TRBJ1-2
CASSQLSTPGLHGYTF
TGCGCCAGCAGCCAACTCTCGACACCGGGACTCCATGGCTACACCTTC
>NA|TRBV19|NA|TRBJ1-2
CASSYQGPDGYTF
TGTGCCAGTAGTTATCAGGGTCCGGATGGCTACACCTTC
>NA|TRBV12-3/TRBV12-4|once|TRBJ2-1
CASSSSARGEQFF
TGTGCCAGCAGTTCATCCGCGCGGGGTGAGCAGTTCTTC
>TRBD1|TRBV30|NA|TRBJ1-2
CAGVQGAGYGYTF
TGTGCCGGTGTACAGGGGGCTGGCTATGGCTACACCTTC
>TRBD1|TRBV5-1|NA|TRBJ1-1
CASSLGPGQGWTEAFF
TGCGCCAGCAGCTTGGGTCCGGGACAGGGGTGGACTGAAGCTTTCTTT
>NA|TRBV10-3|NA|TRBJ1-2
CAISESIGDGYTF
TGTGCCATCAGTGAGTCGATAGGGGATGGCTACACCTTC
>NA|TRBV5-4|once|TRBJ1-2
CASSQGLNYGYTF
TGTGCCAGCAGTCAGGGACTTAACTATGGCTACACCTTC
>NA|TRBV30|NA|TRBJ2-7
CAGQSSYEQYF
TGTGCCGGACAGAGCTCCTACGAGCAGTACTTC
>NA|TRBV27|NA|TRBJ1-2
CASSLSGIPANYGYTF
TGTGCCAGCAGTTTATCCGGGATCCCAGCTAACTATGGCTACACCTTC
>TRBD2|TRBV5-1|NA|TRBJ2-1
CASSPTRTSPLDNEQFF
TGCGCCAGCAGCCCGACGCGGACTAGCCCTCTAGACAATGAGCAGTTCTTC
>NA|TRBV6-5|NA|TRBJ1-1
CASSQPRDTEAFF
TGTGCCAGCAGCCAGCCACGGGACACTGAAGCTTTCTTT
>TRBD2|TRBV19|once|TRBJ2-1
CASKRGLVSDEQFF
TGTGCCAGTAAGAGGGGACTAGTATCCGATGAGCAGTTCTTC
>NA|TRBV6-5|NA|TRBJ1-2
CASSQRGSNYGYTF
TGTGCCAGCAGTCAACGCGGTTCTAACTATGGCTACACCTTC
>NA|TRBV18|once|TRBJ2-7
CASSTTSYEQYF
TGTGCCAGCTCAACAACCTCCTACGAGCAGTACTTC
>NA|TRBV6-5|NA|TRBJ2-1
CASSYSPTAPYNEQFF
TGTGCCAGCAGTTACTCCCCCACAGCTCCATACAATGAGCAGTTCTTC